This T cell receptor (beta chain) was sequenced for a study of siplizumab effects on memory and regulatory T cells. Some clones are missing from TCRdb's copy, which holds only in-frame ones; the method was immunoSEQ multiplex PCR. The sample carries tens of thousands of clones, 93% recorded once. Germline trimming cut 4 bases from V and 8 bases from J; bases unmatched to any gene: 5. Germline CDR1 reads SGHAT; CDR2 reads FQDESV (reference sequence). The CDR3 has 14 residues. The V and J genes are TRBV11-1 and TRBJ1-3; 10 nucleotides line up with TRBD1. The origin of this receptor is a human donor in good health. Sequencing used CD8+ T cells sorted from blood. In DNA form, the CDR3 reads TGTGCCAGCAGCTCGGGACAGGGGACAGACACCATATATTTT. Translating it yields CASSSGQGTDTIYF.